These 13 T cell receptor beta chains originate from one sample sequenced in a study of brain T cells in children with intractable seizures. The protocol was immunoSEQ multiplex PCR, while the TCRdb copy is restricted to in-frame clones and leaves out a portion. The sample has about 20,000 clones, approximately 94% seen once. The sample here was peripheral blood, taken at surgery. These receptor sequences come from a boy aged 5-17 years with focal cortical dysplasia and intractable seizures.

In this sample, this clone turned up once. The chain couples TRBV12-3 or TRBV12-4 to TRBJ2-3, with D possibly matching TRBD1 (5 bases). This CDR3 has 13 residues. The germline V and J ends were trimmed by 5 bases and 4 bases, with 10 bases remaining between them. CDR3 amino acids: CASSPQGADTQYF. DNA for the CDR3: TGTGCCAGCAGTCCCCAGGGTGCAGATACGCAGTATTTT.

The chain uses TRBV6-5 and TRBJ1-1; TRBD1 is a possible D gene (5 bases). This CDR3 spans 16 amino acids. The germline gives CDR1 MNHEY, CDR2 SVGAGI. V lost 6 bases to trimming and J lost 0 bases, with 17 bases between them. CDR3 loop: CASSYLDSPLNTEAFF. The CDR3, as DNA: TGTGCCAGCAGCTACCTTGACAGCCCCCTGAACACTGAAGCTTTCTTT.

The rearrangement links TRBV10-1 to TRBJ2-1, with D possibly being TRBD2 (6 bases). The germline gives CDR1 WNHNN, CDR2 SYGVQD (reference sequence). With 4 bases removed from V and 0 bases from J, the gap between germline ends came to 10 bases. This CDR3 is built from 15 residues. CDR3 amino acids: CASSAEGSSYNEQFF. Written as DNA, the CDR3 is TGCGCCAGCAGTGCGGAGGGTAGCTCCTACAATGAGCAGTTCTTC.

This chain uses TRBV18 with TRBJ2-5, with D perhaps matching TRBD2 (5 bases). The V gene's germline CDR1 is KGHSH and CDR2 LQKENI. V lost 1 base to trimming and J lost 3 bases, with 9 bases between them. This CDR3 spans 14 amino acids. The CDR3 loop is CASSPRGLEETQYF. The CDR3 bases are TGTGCCAGCTCACCACGAGGGTTGGAAGAGACCCAGTACTTC.

The chain combines TRBV6-2 or TRBV6-3 with TRBJ2-2, with TRBD2 matching over 8 bases. Trimming cost V 6 bases and J 7 bases; bases outside gene matches: 13. CDR1 and CDR2 (germline): MNHEY, SVGEGT. CDR3 length: 16 amino acids. CDR3 sequence (DNA): TGTGCCAGCAGCCCCTTCCGGACTAGCTATAACGGGGAGCTGTTTTTT. Protein: CASSPFRTSYNGELFF.

J is TRBJ2-5 and V is TRBV9; D is perhaps TRBD2 (5 bases). V was pared by 0 bases and J by 4 bases, with 7 bases between. The CDR3 contains 13 residues. The germline gives CDR1 SGDLS, CDR2 YYNGEE. The CDR3 loop reads CASSVGAGETQYF. CDR3 DNA: TGTGCCAGCAGCGTAGGGGCGGGAGAGACCCAGTACTTC. Based on the CDR3 plus reference TRBV9 and TRBJ2-5, the full variable domain is DSGVTQTPKHLITATGQRVTLRCSPRSGDLSVYWYQQSLDQGLQFLIQYYNGEERAKGNILERFSAQQFPDLHSELNLSSLELGDSALYFCASSVGAGETQYFGPGTRLLVL.

This chain connects TRBV24-1 to TRBJ1-1; D may be TRBD1 (5 bases). With 7 bases removed from V and 0 bases from J, the gap between germline ends came to 14 bases. Germline lookup yields CDR1 KGHDR and CDR2 SFDVKD. The CDR3 runs 15 residues. This CDR3 is CATRGPQGMNTEAFF. The CDR3 region has the DNA TGTGCCACCAGAGGACCCCAGGGTATGAACACTGAAGCTTTCTTT.

The chain is built from TRBV3-1 (or the pseudogene TRBV3-2) and TRBJ2-5, with 13 nucleotides matching TRBD2. Trimming at V came to 4 bases and at J to 4 bases, leaving 6 bases not matched to a gene. The CDR3 extends over 16 amino acids. Germline assignment: CDR1 LGHDT and CDR2 YNNKEL (reference sequence). CDR3 in DNA: TGTGCCAGCAGCCCCGGACTAGCGGGGGCCTCAGAGACCCAGTACTTC. Its translation is CASSPGLAGASETQYF.

The table lists this clone with a count of one. CDR3 nucleotide sequence: TGTGCCAGCAGCTCGTCGGACAGGGCCCGCTATGGCTACACCTTC. Translating it yields CASSSSDRARYGYTF. The V call is TRBV9, the J call TRBJ1-2; 8 bases map to TRBD1. Germline values: CDR1 SGDLS, CDR2 YYNGEE. J was trimmed by 4 bases and V by 4 bases; bases with no gene match: 9. The CDR3 runs 15 residues.

This clone was counted a single time. The CDR3 DNA sequence: TGTGCCAGCAGCCCCGAGGGGCCCCCCAATCAGCCCCAGCATTTT. Residues: CASSPEGPPNQPQHF. This sequence joins TRBV7-9 and TRBJ1-5; perhaps TRBD1 as D (5 bases). Trimming pared 5 bases from V and 3 bases from J, leaving 14 bases between. Germline V CDR1 and CDR2: SEHNR, FQNEAQ (reference sequence). CDR3 length: 15 amino acids.

V usage is TRBV5-5 and J usage is TRBJ2-1; D may be TRBD1 or TRBD2 (5 bases each). The CDR3 consists of 16 residues. The germline V gene encodes CDR1 SGHKS and CDR2 YYEKEE (reference sequence). V gave up 1 base and J gave up 1 base, with 12 bases separating them. CDR3 region: CASSLKGERSYNEQFF. The DNA of the CDR3 is TGTGCCAGCAGCTTGAAAGGGGAGCGATCCTACAATGAGCAGTTCTTC.

This clone has more than one count but fewer than ten. The rearrangement links TRBV6-1 to TRBJ2-3; D is uncertain. The CDR3 contains 15 residues. The V and J ends lost 2 bases and 0 bases respectively, with 9 bases between them. The germline V gene has CDR1 MNHNS and CDR2 SASEGT. The CDR3 bases are TGTGCCAGCAGTGAATCGGTAGGAAGCACAGATACGCAGTATTTT. Amino acids: CASSESVGSTDTQYF.

The rearrangement uses TRBV9 and TRBJ1-5, with D perhaps TRBD1 (5 bases). The CDR3 extends over 15 amino acids. Trimming cost V 0 bases and J 6 bases, with 13 bases left between them. Germline V gene lookup returns CDR1 SGDLS and CDR2 YYNGEE. CDR3 sequence reads: CASSVGAGNGQPQHF. CDR3 nucleotide sequence: TGTGCCAGCAGCGTAGGGGCAGGGAACGGTCAGCCCCAGCATTTT.